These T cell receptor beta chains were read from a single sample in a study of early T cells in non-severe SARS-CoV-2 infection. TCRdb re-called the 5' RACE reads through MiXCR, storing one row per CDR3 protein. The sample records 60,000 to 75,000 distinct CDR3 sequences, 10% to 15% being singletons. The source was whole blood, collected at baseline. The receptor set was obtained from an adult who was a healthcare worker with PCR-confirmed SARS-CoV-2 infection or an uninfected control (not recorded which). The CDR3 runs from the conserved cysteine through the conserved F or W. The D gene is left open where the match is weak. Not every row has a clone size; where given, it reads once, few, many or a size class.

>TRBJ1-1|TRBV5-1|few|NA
CASSLSGFTEAFF
TGCGCCAGCAGCCTTTCAGGGTTCACTGAAGCTTTCTTT
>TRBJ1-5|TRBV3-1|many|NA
CASSQDRNQPQHF
TGTGCCAGCAGCCAAGACCGGAATCAGCCCCAGCATTTT
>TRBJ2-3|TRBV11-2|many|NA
CASSLGLTGPSTDTQYF
TGTGCCAGCAGCCTAGGCCTGACAGGACCCAGCACAGATACGCAGTATTTT
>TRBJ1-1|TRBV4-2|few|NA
CASSRTLSSQPEAFF
TGTGCCAGCAGCCGAACGCTTAGCAGTCAGCCCGAAGCTTTCTTT
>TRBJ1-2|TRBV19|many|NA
CASHGPYGYTF
TGTGCCAGTCACGGCCCCTATGGCTACACCTTC
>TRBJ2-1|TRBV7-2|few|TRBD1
CASRSGTGTNEQFF
TGTGCCAGCAGATCCGGGACAGGGACTAATGAGCAGTTCTTC
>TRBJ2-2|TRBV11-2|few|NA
CASSSTGLGTGELFF
TGTGCCAGCAGTTCCACAGGGTTGGGGACCGGGGAGCTGTTTTTT
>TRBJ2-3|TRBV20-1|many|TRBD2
CSASPGSGADTQYF
TGCAGTGCTTCCCCGGGTAGCGGGGCAGATACGCAGTATTTT
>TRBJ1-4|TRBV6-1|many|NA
CASTYGTTNEKLFF
TGTGCCAGCACTTATGGAACAACTAATGAAAAACTGTTTTTT
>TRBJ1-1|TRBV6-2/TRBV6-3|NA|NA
CASSEQVHTEAFF
TGTGCCAGCAGTGAACAGGTTCACACTGAAGCTTTCTTT
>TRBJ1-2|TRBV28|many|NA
CASSFSRGLGYTF
TGTGCCAGCAGTTTTTCCAGGGGCCTTGGCTACACCTTC
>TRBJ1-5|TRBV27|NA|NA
CASSSDGGRNQPQHF
TGTGCCAGCAGTTCTGACGGGGGCCGCAATCAGCCCCAGCATTTT
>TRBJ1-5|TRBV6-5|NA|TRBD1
CASRGQGAQPQHF
TGTGCCAGCAGAGGACAGGGGGCTCAGCCCCAGCATTTT
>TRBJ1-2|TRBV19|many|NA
CASKEANYGYTF
TGTGCCAGTAAAGAAGCTAACTATGGCTACACCTTC
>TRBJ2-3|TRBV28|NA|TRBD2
CASSPAGGNTQYF
TGTGCCAGCAGTCCAGCGGGAGGGAATACGCAGTATTTT
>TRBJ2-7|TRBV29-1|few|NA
CSVKAWYEQYF
TGCAGCGTTAAGGCTTGGTACGAGCAGTACTTC
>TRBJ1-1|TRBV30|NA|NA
CAWRIPKVVREATEAFF
TGTGCCTGGAGGATACCTAAGGTAGTGAGGGAGGCCACTGAAGCTTTCTTT
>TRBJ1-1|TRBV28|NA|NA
CASSPSTGGAEAFF
TGTGCCAGCAGTCCGTCGACAGGAGGGGCTGAAGCTTTCTTT
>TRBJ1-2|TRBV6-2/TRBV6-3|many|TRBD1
CASSYDRGRFDYGYTF
TGTGCCAGCAGTTACGACAGGGGGCGGTTTGACTATGGCTACACCTTC
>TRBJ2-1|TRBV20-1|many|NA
CSASGEGKGSYNEQFF
TGCAGTGCTAGTGGAGAGGGGAAAGGCTCCTACAATGAGCAGTTCTTC
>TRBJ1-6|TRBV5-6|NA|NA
CASSLWASSSYNSPLHF
TGTGCCAGCAGCTTGTGGGCCTCAAGCTCCTATAATTCACCCCTCCACTTT
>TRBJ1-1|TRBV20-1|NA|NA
CSARGTNTEAFF
TGCAGTGCTAGAGGCACCAACACTGAAGCTTTCTTT
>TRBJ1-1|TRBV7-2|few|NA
CASSSHGGTEAFF
TGTGCCAGCAGCTCGCACGGTGGGACTGAAGCTTTCTTT
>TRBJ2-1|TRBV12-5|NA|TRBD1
CASGSSTGGDGQFF
TGTGCTAGTGGTTCCTCGACAGGGGGCGACGGGCAGTTCTTC
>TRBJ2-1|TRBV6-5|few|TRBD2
CASTRASGYNEQFF
TGTGCCAGCACAAGGGCTAGCGGATACAATGAGCAGTTCTTC
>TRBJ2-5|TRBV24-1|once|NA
CATSDSDRAGETQYF
TGTGCCACCAGTGATTCAGACAGGGCGGGGGAGACCCAGTACTTC
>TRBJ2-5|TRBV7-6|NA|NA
CASSLAPGTETQYF
TGTGCCAGCAGCTTAGCCCCAGGGACAGAGACCCAGTACTTC
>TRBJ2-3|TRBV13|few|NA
CASATTEDTQYF
TGTGCCAGTGCTACAACCGAGGATACGCAGTATTTT